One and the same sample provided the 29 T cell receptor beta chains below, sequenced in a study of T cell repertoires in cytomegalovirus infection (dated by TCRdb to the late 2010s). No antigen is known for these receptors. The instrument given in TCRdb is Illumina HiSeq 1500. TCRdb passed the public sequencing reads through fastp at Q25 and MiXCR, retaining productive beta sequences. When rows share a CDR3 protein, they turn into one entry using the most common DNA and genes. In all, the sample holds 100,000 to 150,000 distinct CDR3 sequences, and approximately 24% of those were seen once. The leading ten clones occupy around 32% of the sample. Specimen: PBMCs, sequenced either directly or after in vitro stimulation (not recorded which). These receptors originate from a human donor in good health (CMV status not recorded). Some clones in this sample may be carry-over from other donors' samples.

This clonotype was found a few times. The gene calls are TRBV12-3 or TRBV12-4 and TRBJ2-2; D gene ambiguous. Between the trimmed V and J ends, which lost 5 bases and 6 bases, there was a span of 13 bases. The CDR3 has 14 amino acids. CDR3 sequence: CASSPGSGAGELFF. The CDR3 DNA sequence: TGTGCCAGCAGTCCCGGGTCGGGCGCCGGGGAGCTGTTTTTT.

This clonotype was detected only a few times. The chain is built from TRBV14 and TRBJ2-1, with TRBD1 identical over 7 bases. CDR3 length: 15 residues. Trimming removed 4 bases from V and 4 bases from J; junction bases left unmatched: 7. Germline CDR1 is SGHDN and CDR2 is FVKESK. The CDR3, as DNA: TGTGCCAGCAGCCCCCGGGACAGAGCTTACAATGAGCAGTTCTTC. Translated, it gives CASSPRDRAYNEQFF.

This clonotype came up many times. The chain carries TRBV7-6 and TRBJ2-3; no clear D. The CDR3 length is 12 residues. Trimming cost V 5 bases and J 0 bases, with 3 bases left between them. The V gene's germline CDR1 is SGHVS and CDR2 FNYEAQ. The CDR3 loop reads CASSGSTDTQYF. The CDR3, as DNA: TGTGCCAGCAGCGGAAGCACAGATACGCAGTATTTT.

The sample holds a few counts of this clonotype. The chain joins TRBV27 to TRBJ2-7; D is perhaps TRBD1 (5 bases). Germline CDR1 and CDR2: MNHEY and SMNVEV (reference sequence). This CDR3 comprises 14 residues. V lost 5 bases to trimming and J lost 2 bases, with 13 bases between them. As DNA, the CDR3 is TGTGCCAGCAGTCCCTGGACAAGTACCTACGAGCAGTACTTC. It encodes CASSPWTSTYEQYF.

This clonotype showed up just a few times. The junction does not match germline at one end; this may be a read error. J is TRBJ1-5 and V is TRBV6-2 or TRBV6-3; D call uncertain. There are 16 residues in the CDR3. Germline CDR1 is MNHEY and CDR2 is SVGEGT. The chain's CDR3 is CASSYSTGTYNQPQHF. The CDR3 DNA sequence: TGTGCCAGCAGCTACTCCACGGGAACCTACAATCAGCCCCAGCATTTT.

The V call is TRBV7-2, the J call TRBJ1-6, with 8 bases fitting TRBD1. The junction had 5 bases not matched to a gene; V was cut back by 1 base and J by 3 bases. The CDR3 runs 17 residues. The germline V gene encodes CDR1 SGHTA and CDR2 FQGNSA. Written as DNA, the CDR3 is TGTGCCAGCAGCTTAGTCGGGACAGGCTACTATAATTCACCCCTCCACTTT. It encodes CASSLVGTGYYNSPLHF. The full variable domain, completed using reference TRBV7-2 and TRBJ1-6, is GAGVSQSPSNKVTEKGKDVELRCDPISGHTALYWYRQSLGQGLEFLIYFQGNSAPDKSGLPSDRFSAERTGGSVSTLTIQRTQQEDSAVYLCASSLVGTGYYNSPLHFGNGTRLTVT.

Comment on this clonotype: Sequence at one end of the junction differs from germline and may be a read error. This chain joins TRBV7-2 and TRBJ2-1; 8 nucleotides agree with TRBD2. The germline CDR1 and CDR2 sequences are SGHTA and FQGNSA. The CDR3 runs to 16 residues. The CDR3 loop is CASSLAGGQGYNEQFF. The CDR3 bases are TGTGCCAGCAGCCTAGCGGGCGGCCAGGGGTACAATGAGCAGTTCTTC. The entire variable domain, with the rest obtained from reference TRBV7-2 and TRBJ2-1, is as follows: GAGVSQSPSNKVTEKGKDVELRCDPISGHTALYWYRQSLGQGLEFLIYFQGNSAPDKSGLPSDRFSAERTGGSVSTLTIQRTQQEDSAVYLCASSLAGGQGYNEQFFGPGTRLTVL.

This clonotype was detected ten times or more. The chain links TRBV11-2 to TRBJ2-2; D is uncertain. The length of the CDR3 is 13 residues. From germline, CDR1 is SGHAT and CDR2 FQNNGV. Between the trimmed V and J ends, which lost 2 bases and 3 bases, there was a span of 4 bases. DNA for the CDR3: TGTGCCAGCAGCTTAACTGACACCGGGGAGCTGTTTTTT. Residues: CASSLTDTGELFF.

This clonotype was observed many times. In DNA form, the CDR3 reads TGTGCCAGCAGCTTAGCCCTCCGGGACAGGGTTGGAAACACCATATATTTT. This gives the protein CASSLALRDRVGNTIYF. This sequence joins TRBV7-2 and TRBJ1-3, with TRBD1 matching 9 bases. Germline trimming cut 0 bases from V and 3 bases from J; bases unmatched to any gene: 6. The CDR3 sequence is 17 residues long. Germline CDR1 reads SGHTA; CDR2 reads FQGNSA.

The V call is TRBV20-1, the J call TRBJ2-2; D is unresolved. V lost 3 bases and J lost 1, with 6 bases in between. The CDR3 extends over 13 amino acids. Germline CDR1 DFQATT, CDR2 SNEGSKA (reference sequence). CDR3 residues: CSASGENTGELFF. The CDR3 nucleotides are TGCAGTGCTAGCGGTGAGAACACCGGGGAGCTGTTTTTT.

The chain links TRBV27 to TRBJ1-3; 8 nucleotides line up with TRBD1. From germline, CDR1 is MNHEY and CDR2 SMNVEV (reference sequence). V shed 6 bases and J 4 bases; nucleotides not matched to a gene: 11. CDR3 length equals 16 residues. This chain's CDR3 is CASSQNQGARGNTIYF. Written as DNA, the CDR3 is TGTGCCAGCAGCCAGAATCAGGGGGCGCGAGGAAACACCATATATTTT.

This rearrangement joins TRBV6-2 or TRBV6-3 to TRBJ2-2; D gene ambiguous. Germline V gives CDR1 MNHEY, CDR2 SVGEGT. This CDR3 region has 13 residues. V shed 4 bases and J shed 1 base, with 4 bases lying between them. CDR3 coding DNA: TGTGCCAGCAGTTGGTGGAACACCGGGGAGCTGTTTTTT. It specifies CASSWWNTGELFF.

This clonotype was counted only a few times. In nucleotides, the CDR3 is TGTGCCAGTAGTGACCCGGGACAGTCCACTGAAGCTTTCTTT. Protein sequence: CASSDPGQSTEAFF. The chain links TRBV19 to TRBJ1-1; TRBD1 matches at 7 bases. CDR1 LNHDA and CDR2 SQIVND come from the germline V gene (reference sequence). This CDR3 is built from 14 residues. J lost 4 bases, V lost 5 bases, and 7 bases had no gene match.

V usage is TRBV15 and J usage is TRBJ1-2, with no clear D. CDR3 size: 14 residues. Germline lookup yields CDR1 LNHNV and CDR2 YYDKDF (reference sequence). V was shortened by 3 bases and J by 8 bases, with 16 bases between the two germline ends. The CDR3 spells CATSRPNSGAGYTF. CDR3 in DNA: TGTGCCACCAGCAGGCCTAACAGTGGTGCCGGCTACACCTTC.

CDR3 sequence: CASSLTGASNNSPLHF. Here the CDR3 DNA reads TGTGCCAGCAGTCTGACGGGGGCGAGCAATAATTCACCCCTCCACTTT. The chain has TRBV6-5 and TRBJ1-6; D possibly corresponds to TRBD1 (6 bases). Germline lookup yields CDR1 MNHEY and CDR2 SVGAGI. Deletions cut 5 bases from V and 5 bases from J, with 16 bases between. There are 16 residues in the CDR3.

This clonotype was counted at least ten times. The CDR3 spells CASSFLAGGGPDTQYF. For the CDR3, the DNA is TGTGCCAGCAGCTTCCTAGCGGGAGGGGGGCCAGATACGCAGTATTTT. This chain joins TRBV7-2 and TRBJ2-3; TRBD2 aligns across 12 bases. The V segment lost 3 bases and the J segment 4 bases; nucleotides outside the gene matches: 5. The CDR3 is 16 residues long. CDR1 SGHTA and CDR2 FQGNSA come from the germline V gene.

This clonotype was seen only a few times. The CDR3 loop reads CASSLAGTSGYNEQFF. CDR3 bases: TGTGCCAGCAGCTTAGCCGGGACTAGCGGGTACAATGAGCAGTTCTTC. The rearrangement joins TRBV7-6 to TRBJ2-1; 12 nucleotides align to TRBD2. CDR1 SGHVS and CDR2 FNYEAQ come from the germline V gene. The CDR3 sequence is 16 residues long. Unmatched junction bases numbered 1, after V lost 0 bases and J lost 4 bases. Full variable domain (remainder filled in from reference TRBV7-6 and TRBJ2-1): GAGVSQSPRYKVTKRGQDVALRCDPISGHVSLYWYRQALGQGPEFLTYFNYEAQQDKSGLPNDRFSAERPEGSISTLTIQRTEQRDSAMYRCASSLAGTSGYNEQFFGPGTRLTVL.

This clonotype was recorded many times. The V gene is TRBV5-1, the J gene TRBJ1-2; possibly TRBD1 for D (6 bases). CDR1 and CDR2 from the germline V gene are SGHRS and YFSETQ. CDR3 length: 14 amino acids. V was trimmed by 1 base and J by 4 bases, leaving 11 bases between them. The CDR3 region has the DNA TGCGCCAGCAGCTTGTGGGTAGGGGGCTATGGCTACACCTTC. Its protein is CASSLWVGGYGYTF.

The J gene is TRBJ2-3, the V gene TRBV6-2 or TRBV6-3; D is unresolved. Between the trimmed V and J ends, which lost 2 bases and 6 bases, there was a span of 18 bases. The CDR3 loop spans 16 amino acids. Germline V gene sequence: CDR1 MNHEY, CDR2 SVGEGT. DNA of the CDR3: TGTGCCAGCAGTTACCGCAGCAGGCCGGTCATGGATACGCAGTATTTT. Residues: CASSYRSRPVMDTQYF.

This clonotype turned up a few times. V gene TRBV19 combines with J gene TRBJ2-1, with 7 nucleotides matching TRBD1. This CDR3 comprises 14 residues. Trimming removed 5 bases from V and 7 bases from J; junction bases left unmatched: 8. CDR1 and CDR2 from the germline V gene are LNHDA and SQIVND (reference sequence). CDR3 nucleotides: TGTGCCAGTAGTGACAGGGCAAGAGGAAATGAGCAGTTCTTC. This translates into CASSDRARGNEQFF. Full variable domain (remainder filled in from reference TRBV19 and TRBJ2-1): DGGITQSPKYLFRKEGQNVTLSCEQNLNHDAMYWYRQDPGQGLRLIYYSQIVNDFQKGDIAEGYSVSREKKESFPLTVTSAQKNPTAFYLCASSDRARGNEQFFGPGTRLTVL.

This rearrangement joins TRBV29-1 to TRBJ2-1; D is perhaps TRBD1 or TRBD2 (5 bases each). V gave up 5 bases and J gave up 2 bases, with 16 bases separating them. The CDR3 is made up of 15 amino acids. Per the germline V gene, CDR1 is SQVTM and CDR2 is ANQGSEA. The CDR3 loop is CSVHGGARPYNEQFF. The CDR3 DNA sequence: TGCAGCGTTCATGGGGGTGCTAGGCCCTACAATGAGCAGTTCTTC.

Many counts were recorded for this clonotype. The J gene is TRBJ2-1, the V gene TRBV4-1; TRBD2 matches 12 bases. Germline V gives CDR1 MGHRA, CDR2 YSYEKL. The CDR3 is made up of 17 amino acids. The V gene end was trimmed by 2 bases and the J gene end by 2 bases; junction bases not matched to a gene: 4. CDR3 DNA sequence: TGCGCCAGCAGCCAACTCAGACTAGCGGGAGCCTACAATGAGCAGTTCTTC. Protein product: CASSQLRLAGAYNEQFF.

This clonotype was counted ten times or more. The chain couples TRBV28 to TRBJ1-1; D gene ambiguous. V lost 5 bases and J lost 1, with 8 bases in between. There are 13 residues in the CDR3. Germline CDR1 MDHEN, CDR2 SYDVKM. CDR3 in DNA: TGTGCCAGCAGTCAAGGGTGGAACACTGAAGCTTTCTTT. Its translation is CASSQGWNTEAFF.

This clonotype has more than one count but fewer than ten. CDR3 region: CASSFGNLYGYTF. The CDR3, as DNA: TGTGCCAGCAGTTTCGGAAACCTCTATGGCTACACCTTC. This chain links TRBV28 with TRBJ1-2; the D is unclear. The CDR3 sequence is 13 residues long. V lost 3 bases and J 4 bases, leaving 9 bases between the germline ends. Germline V CDR1 and CDR2: MDHEN, SYDVKM.

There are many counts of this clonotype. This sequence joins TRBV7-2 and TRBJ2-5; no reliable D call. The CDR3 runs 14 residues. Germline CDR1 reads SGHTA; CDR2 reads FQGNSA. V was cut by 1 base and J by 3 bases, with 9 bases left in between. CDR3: CASSLGTLKETQYF. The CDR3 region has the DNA TGTGCCAGCAGCTTAGGGACCTTAAAAGAGACCCAGTACTTC. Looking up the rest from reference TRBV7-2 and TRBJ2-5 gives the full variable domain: GAGVSQSPSNKVTEKGKDVELRCDPISGHTALYWYRQSLGQGLEFLIYFQGNSAPDKSGLPSDRFSAERTGGSVSTLTIQRTQQEDSAVYLCASSLGTLKETQYFGPGTRLLVL.

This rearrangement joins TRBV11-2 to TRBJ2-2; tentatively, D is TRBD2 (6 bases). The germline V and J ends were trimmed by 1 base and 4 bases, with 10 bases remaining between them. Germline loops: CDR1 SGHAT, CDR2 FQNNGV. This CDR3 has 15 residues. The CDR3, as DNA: TGTGCCAGCAGCTTAGCAGGGCGGGGCACCGGGGAGCTGTTTTTT. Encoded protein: CASSLAGRGTGELFF.

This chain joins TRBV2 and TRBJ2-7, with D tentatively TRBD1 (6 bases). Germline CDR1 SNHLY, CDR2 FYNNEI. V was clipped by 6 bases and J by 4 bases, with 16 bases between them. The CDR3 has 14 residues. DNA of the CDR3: TGTGCCAGCAGCGAGCAGGGGTCGGGGTACGAGCAGTACTTC. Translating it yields CASSEQGSGYEQYF.

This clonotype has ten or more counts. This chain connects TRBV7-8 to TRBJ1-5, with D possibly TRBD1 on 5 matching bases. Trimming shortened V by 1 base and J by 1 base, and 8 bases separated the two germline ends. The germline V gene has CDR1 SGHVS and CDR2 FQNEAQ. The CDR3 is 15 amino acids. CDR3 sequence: CASSLDRGSNQPQHF. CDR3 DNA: TGTGCCAGCAGCTTAGATCGGGGGAGCAATCAGCCCCAGCATTTT.

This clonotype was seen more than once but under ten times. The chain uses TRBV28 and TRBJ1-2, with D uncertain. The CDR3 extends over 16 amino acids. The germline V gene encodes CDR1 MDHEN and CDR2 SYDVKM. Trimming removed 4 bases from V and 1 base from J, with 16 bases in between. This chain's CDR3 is CASSSPPTTGNYGYTF. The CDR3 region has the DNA TGTGCCAGCAGTTCCCCCCCTACGACGGGTAACTATGGCTACACCTTC.